This T cell receptor (beta chain) was identified during a study of blood T cell repertoires in COVID-19. Study-wide background: Some COVID-19 samples were acute and others convalescent; all came from the United States, Italy and Spain. The cDNA or gDNA used as material had been derived from T cells, B-cell-depleted T cells, or PBMCs.

Germline V gives CDR1 KGHDR, CDR2 SFDVKD. This CDR3 comprises 16 residues. The J segment lost 2 bases and the V segment lost 3 bases, leaving 6 bases of the junction unmatched. In the authors' methods: Nucleated cell counts were estimated from reference gene primer amplification. The table came from immunoSEQ multiplex PCR; TCRdb's copy has only in-frame clones and leaves some out. The D gene and trimming were derived from the DNA, and the V and J assignments and clone size from that table. The table includes approximately 38,000 clones, 80% to 90% detected once. This sequence joins TRBV24-1 and TRBJ2-1, with 7 positions matching TRBD2. The clonotype was recovered from a man aged 25 to 45 with active or convalescent COVID-19. Sequencing used peripheral blood. The CDR3 sequence is CATSDVGGRAYNEQFF. CDR3 DNA: TGTGCCACCAGTGATGTGGGTGGGAGGGCCTACAATGAGCAGTTCTTC.